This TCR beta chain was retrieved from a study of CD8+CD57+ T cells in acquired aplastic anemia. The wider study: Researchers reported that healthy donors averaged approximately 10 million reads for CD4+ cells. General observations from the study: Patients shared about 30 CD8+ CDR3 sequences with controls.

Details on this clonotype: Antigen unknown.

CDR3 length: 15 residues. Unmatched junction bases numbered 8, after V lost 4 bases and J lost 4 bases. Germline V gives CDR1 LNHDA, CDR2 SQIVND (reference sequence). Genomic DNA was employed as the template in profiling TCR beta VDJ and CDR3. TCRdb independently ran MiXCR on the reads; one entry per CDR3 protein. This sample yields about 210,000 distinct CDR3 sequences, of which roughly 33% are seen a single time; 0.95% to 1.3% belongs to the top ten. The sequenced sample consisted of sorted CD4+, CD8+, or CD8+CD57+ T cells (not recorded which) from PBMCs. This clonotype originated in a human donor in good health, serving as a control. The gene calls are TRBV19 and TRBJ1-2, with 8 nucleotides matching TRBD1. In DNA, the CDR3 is TGTGCCAGTAGTACAGGACAGGGACAAAGCTATGGCTACACCTTC. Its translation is CASSTGQGQSYGYTF.